Detailed here is one T cell receptor (beta chain). Its target is unknown. This specimen belongs to a study of T-cell reconstitution after alpha-beta-depleted transplantation in children. The TCRbeta library incorporated unique molecular identifiers. From the PCR reads, TCRdb called clonotypes with MiXCR, one entry per CDR3 protein. The sample records around 420,000 distinct CDR3 sequences, 15% to 20% being singletons. The CDR3 runs to 15 residues. With 2 bases clipped from V and 7 bases from J, the junction kept 5 bases outside the gene matches. The germline V gene has CDR1 LNHNV and CDR2 YYDKDF (reference sequence). Study observations and caveats: Some patients showed high day-60 TCRbeta diversity, which derived from surviving recipient T cells and thymic progenitors. Several hundred expanded graft clones reportedly supplied alpha-beta T cells about two months after transplant. T-cell counts and diversity were attributed mostly to newly produced T cells one year after transplant.

This receptor was obtained from a boy younger than two who had a stem cell transplant for Wiskott-Aldrich syndrome, so the T cells may come from the graft donor. This chain links TRBV15 with TRBJ1-4, with 9 bases lining up with TRBD1. This sample comprised PBMCs, mostly from graft donor cells, obtained 360 days after TCRalphabeta/CD19-depleted stem cell transplant. CDR3 region: CATSRMDRGGEKLFF. The CDR3 coding sequence is TGTGCCACCAGCAGAATGGACAGGGGCGGTGAAAAACTGTTTTTT.